The subject of this entry is one TCR beta chain. In its sample, this clonotype was seen many times. Its antigen specificity is not known. There are no base qualities to consult, and no much larger clone falls within one base. V is shortened by 5 bases, J by 0 bases, and the region joining them spans 13 bases. The CDR3 contains 16 residues, cysteine and phenylalanine counted. The kept DNA is CDR3 alone, 48 bases in frame from the first base. The germline V gene specifies SGHTA as CDR1 and FQGTGA as CDR2. To synthesize cDNA, template-switch 5'RACE was performed with a primer carrying a 10-nucleotide random unique molecular identifier so that each TCR transcript was tagged. Each sequencing run produced over 160 million TCR-beta sequences covering 15-18 subjects. The RNeasy kit was used for extraction of total RNA. The KAPA Real-time Library Amplification kit was used to amplify TCR-beta VDJ regions with primers for the TCR constant region and the 5'RACE anchor. Sample indexes and Illumina adaptors were added in a first PCR, after which library yield was increased in a second PCR. After Ampure bead purification, the TCR product of roughly 650 bp was size-selected on a 2% E-gel SizeSelection system. Before pooling, library quality was checked on a Bioanalyzer, concentration was measured with Qubit, and libraries were quantified with the Kapa Library Quantification kit. Libraries were sequenced paired-end 2 x 150 bp on an Illumina HiSeq 2500. To increase sequence diversity, roughly 24-32% phiX was spiked into each library pool. Per the authors' processing: The quality-filtered reads were processed with the UMI-based MiGEC pipeline, whose error correction step removed more than 75% of the raw TCR sequences. IMGT germline references were used for alignment of VDJ genes, and clonotypes were defined by a unique CDR3 amino acid sequence together with V-J genes. Clonal expansion, Shannon diversity and CDR3 relatedness (CalcPairwiseDistances, ClusterSamples) were evaluated with VDJtools, and phylogenetic trees were built with CLCbio workbench. Using coefficient-of-variation modelling across technical triplicates, the study counted a clone as expanded if it had at least 8 unique UMIs. The public reads were reanalyzed by TCRdb: fastp trimming at Q25, MiXCR alignment, in-frame beta chains only. Records with the same CDR3 protein are collapsed into one entry carrying the most frequent genes and DNA. The V and J calls were not made by the authors but by TCRdb's processing. Counted in this sample were 87,000 or so distinct CDR3 sequences; around 3.5% of them appeared once. The top ten clones comprise less than 3.5% of the sample.

Unsorted PBMC libraries were generated from 2 million PBMCs stored in RNAlater at -80 °C until RNA extraction. The multiple sclerosis patients were enrolled in a US clinical protocol that used magnetic resonance imaging to evaluate disease progression. Peripheral blood underwent Ficoll-Hypaque density gradient centrifugation to isolate PBMCs, which were then cryopreserved in liquid nitrogen. This entry comes from a study of neurological immune-mediated disorders (dated 2019 in TCRdb). About the full investigation: Among the approximately 35 multiple sclerosis patients, relapsing-remitting MS accounted for about 31 and secondary progressive MS accounted for 3. Peripheral blood TCR-beta repertoires from patients with HTLV-I-associated myelopathy (HAM/TSP), patients with multiple sclerosis, and healthy controls were compared in the study using UMI-based sequencing. The 90 to 120 TCR-beta libraries covered PBMC samples along with longitudinal samples, technical triplicates, and paired sorted CD4+ and CD8+ T-cell subsets. The cohort was made up of about 65 subjects, consisting of some 15 HAM/TSP patients, 34 multiple sclerosis patients and about 20 healthy controls.

Paper-wide results and their limitations: TCR clonal expansion was highest in HAM/TSP patients and lowest in MS patients, with MS patients falling below even healthy controls. In phylogenetic analysis, the repertoires of 18 of 34 MS patients grouped into a cluster of related CDR3 sequences, which suggests a possible signature at the repertoire level. Across subjects, expanded clones never shared an identical CDR3 amino acid sequence, which suggests that the TCR-beta repertoires in every group were private. No clinical or MRI features were associated with the MS cluster, and the authors said that larger cohorts are needed.

The chain uses TRBV7-3 and TRBJ2-2; a tentative D match to TRBD2 spans 5 bases. Source material: PBMCs. This TCR derives from a woman aged 45-65 years with multiple sclerosis. DNA sequence: TGTGCCAGCAGCCCGTCGCTGAGGGCGAACACCGGGGAGCTGTTTTTT. It is translated as CASSPSLRANTGELFF.